Listed below are T cell receptor beta chains from one sample, sequenced in a study of T cell repertoires in cytomegalovirus infection. The antigens of these receptors remain unknown. One entry per CDR3 protein results from TCRdb running MiXCR on the reads. The sample carries fewer than 30,000 distinct CDR3 sequences, about 22% recorded once. This material consisted of CD8+ T cells from cultured PBMCs, taken from culture after CMV antigen stimulation. Source of these receptors: a human donor in good health (CMV status not recorded). Some clones in this sample may be carry-over from other donors' samples. The CDR3 runs from the conserved cysteine through the conserved F or W.

V	J	CDR3
TRBV6-5	TRBJ2-3	CASSYSSQGADTQYF
TRBV7-8	TRBJ2-2	CASREAGELFF
TRBV15	TRBJ2-2	CATSRDPYGGNTGELFF
TRBV20-1	TRBJ1-4	CSARPGEASFF
TRBV27	TRBJ2-7	CASSSTGYSEQYF
TRBV7-6	TRBJ2-7	CASSQSDPYEQYF
TRBV20-1	TRBJ2-1	CSARDQDRAYNEQFF
TRBV19	TRBJ2-1	CASSTHRQGPYNEQFF
TRBV4-2	TRBJ1-4	CASSQEETGREKLFF
TRBV7-2	TRBJ1-5	CASSRINQPQHF
TRBV4-2	TRBJ2-7	CASSQDGSGEQQYF
TRBV18	TRBJ1-2	CASSPRAREDGYTF
TRBV27	TRBJ1-2	CASSLSRTAAGGYTF
TRBV7-9	TRBJ1-2	CASSLSTGTGGLNYGYTF
TRBV2	TRBJ2-1	CASRADRYDEQFF
TRBV12-3/TRBV12-4	TRBJ2-2	CASSLFPRVRGGAANTGELFF
TRBV15	TRBJ2-7	CATSSEAASYEQYF
TRBV7-3	TRBJ1-1	CASSPQGNTEAFF
TRBV6-1	TRBJ2-7	CASSADSSGAYEQYF
TRBV27	TRBJ2-1	CASNNGAGGRNEQFF
TRBV7-7	TRBJ2-2	CASSLASGYTGELFF
TRBV6-2/TRBV6-3	TRBJ2-1	CASSYPSGGYNEQFF
TRBV7-8	TRBJ2-5	CASRRTSGGQETQYF
TRBV27	TRBJ1-2	CASSLGAGQYPGGYTF
TRBV2	TRBJ2-1	CASSEVGSSYNEQFF
TRBV18	TRBJ2-7	CASSPTGSSYEQYF
TRBV6-1	TRBJ2-7	CASSEGQGGSYEQYF
TRBV12-3/TRBV12-4	TRBJ1-1	CASRLGTAGFIF
TRBV12-3/TRBV12-4	TRBJ1-1	CASSLQVNTEAFF
TRBV7-9	TRBJ2-5	CASSSSGSQETQYF
TRBV28	TRBJ2-7	CASSPDWGSSYEQYF
TRBV5-1	TRBJ2-3	CASSLVRAADTQYF
TRBV6-6	TRBJ1-1	CASQPGGTEAFF
TRBV7-8	TRBJ1-2	CASSLAREAGGYTF
TRBV6-1	TRBJ2-1	CASIETGITLGQFF
TRBV12-3/TRBV12-4	TRBJ2-1	CASSYRGGSYNEQFF
TRBV6-5	TRBJ2-7	CASSYGGGGPYEQYF
TRBV25-1	TRBJ1-5	CASSSGSNQPQHF
TRBV7-6	.	CASSLGQGRTSDQPQYF
TRBV20-1	TRBJ2-3	CSASLTFRTDTQYF
TRBV7-8	TRBJ2-7	CASSVARDLPYEQYF
TRBV4-1	TRBJ2-7	CASSQDGGFDEQYF
TRBV11-2	TRBJ2-7	CASSLGDSPLLEQYF
TRBV27	TRBJ1-1	CASSLSPFAGRNTEAFF
TRBV4-1	TRBJ1-6	CASSQEAEYNSPLHF
TRBV12-3/TRBV12-4	TRBJ1-1	CASLGGRFAEAFF
TRBV7-2	TRBJ2-2	CASSSDILGTGELFF
TRBV24-1	TRBJ1-5	CATSPRTTTRMGEINQPQHF
TRBV20-1	TRBJ2-4	CSASRQLAKNIQYF
TRBV7-7	TRBJ1-3	CASSPGTVAGGNTIYF
TRBV10-3	TRBJ2-7	CAANQGEESLYEQYF
TRBV12-3/TRBV12-4	TRBJ2-7	CASIQASPRQAHQPSLDEQYF
TRBV9	TRBJ2-1	CASSVETAGGEQLF
TRBV10-3	TRBJ2-2	CAIAAGTSGGARPGELFF
TRBV28	TRBJ1-2	CVAGAGAASNYGYTF